The 3 T cell receptor beta chains below all came from one sample that was sequenced in a study of shared clonotypes between healthy human individuals. Clones were sequenced by immunoSEQ multiplex PCR, and TCRdb holds only the in-frame ones, with some missing. Of about 2.1 million clones detected, roughly 93% appear once; the ten largest clones hold more than 1.5%. The naive CD8 fraction comprised CD45RO-negative cells positively selected for CCR7 and excluded terminally differentiated effector memory CD45RA+ cells. Sequencing input: naive CD8+ T cells from PBMCs. Receptor source: a man aged 18-30 years in good health. Some clones in this sample may be carry-over from other donors' samples.

In nucleotides, the CDR3 is TGTGCTAGTGGGGGGGTGGACCCGCAGGGCGGTGGAGAGACCCAGTACTTC. It encodes CASGGVDPQGGGETQYF. J is TRBJ2-5 and V is TRBV12-5; D possibly uses TRBD1 or TRBD2 (5 bases each). CDR1 LGHNT and CDR2 FRNRAP come from the germline V gene. The CDR3 runs to 17 residues. Between the trimmed V and J ends, which lost 6 bases and 4 bases, there was a span of 24 bases.

The V and J genes are TRBV9 and TRBJ2-7, with TRBD1 matching over 8 bases. Germline V gene lookup returns CDR1 SGDLS and CDR2 YYNGEE. The CDR3 is 16 amino acids. Trimming cost V 2 bases and J 6 bases; bases outside gene matches: 13. The CDR3, as DNA: TGTGCCAGCAGCGTGAGGGGACAGGAGGCTCCAGGCGAGCAGTACTTC. Encoded protein: CASSVRGQEAPGEQYF.

The chain recombines TRBV2 with TRBJ2-5; possible D gene TRBD2, 6 bases. This CDR3 spans 14 amino acids. Germline V gene data show CDR1 as SNHLY and CDR2 as FYNNEI. Trimming stripped 9 bases from V and 7 bases from J, with 21 bases between. The CDR3 here is CAREGGTVRGTQYF. Here the CDR3 DNA reads TGTGCCAGGGAGGGTGGAACGGTCCGGGGGACCCAGTACTTC.